This passage covers 23 T cell receptor beta chains from one sample sequenced in a study of cytomegalovirus exposure and HLA in healthy donors. Clones were sequenced by immunoSEQ multiplex PCR, and TCRdb holds only the in-frame ones, with some missing. This sample has around 300,000 clones, with about 86% found just once. Material for sequencing was PBMCs. The receptors shown here come from a woman aged 18-29 years in good health and CMV-seronegative.

This clone was counted a single time. The genes are TRBV6-6 and TRBJ2-7, with 7 nucleotides matching TRBD1. Germline CDR1 reads MNHNY; CDR2 reads SVGAGI (reference sequence). Trimming took 5 bases from V and 1 from J; bases not matched to a gene: 5. The CDR3 has 14 amino acids. CDR3 amino acids: CASSLLGQSYEQYF. The CDR3 DNA sequence: TGTGCCAGCAGTCTTCTGGGACAGTCCTACGAGCAGTACTTC.

The chain has TRBV9 and TRBJ1-1; TRBD1 agrees at 11 bases. The CDR3 is 14 amino acids. Germline values: CDR1 SGDLS, CDR2 YYNGEE. With 3 bases clipped from V and 7 bases from J, the junction kept 5 bases outside the gene matches. DNA of the CDR3: TGTGCCAGCAGCGCCTCCGGGACAGGGGGTGAAGCTTTCTTT. It encodes CASSASGTGGEAFF.

This chain connects TRBV7-2 to TRBJ1-4; a possible D gene is TRBD1 (5 bases). Per germline, CDR1 SGHTA and CDR2 FQGNSA. The CDR3 covers 18 residues. Trimming cost V 3 bases and J 2 bases, with 19 bases left between them. The CDR3 is CASSFRWGGVGTNEKLFF. The DNA for the CDR3 is TGTGCCAGCAGCTTTAGATGGGGCGGCGTCGGGACTAATGAAAAACTGTTTTTT.

The V call is TRBV25-1, the J call TRBJ2-1, with 9 bases fitting TRBD2. Per germline, CDR1 MGHDK and CDR2 SYGVNS. The CDR3 is made up of 14 amino acids. V dropped 7 bases and J dropped 6; count of bases not matched to a gene: 7. The CDR3 sequence is CASKDSGRANEQFF. The CDR3, as DNA: TGTGCCAGCAAGGATAGCGGGAGAGCCAATGAGCAGTTCTTC. Variable domain in full (rest from reference TRBV25-1 and TRBJ2-1): EADIYQTPRYLVIGTGKKITLECSQTMGHDKMYWYQQDPGMELHLIHYSYGVNSTEKGDLSSESTVSRIRTEHFPLTLESARPSHTSQYLCASKDSGRANEQFFGPGTRLTVL.

The V gene is TRBV5-1, the J gene TRBJ1-1, with D possibly TRBD1 on 5 matching bases. Germline V lookup: CDR1 SGHRS, CDR2 YFSETQ. V was cut by 3 bases and J by 11 bases, with 17 bases left in between. This CDR3 has 13 amino acids. The CDR3 spells CASSSGGRELAFF. CDR3 coding DNA: TGCGCCAGCAGCTCCGGGGGTAGGGAGTTGGCTTTCTTT.

The chain uses TRBV6-5 and TRBJ2-7, with D possibly TRBD1 on 5 matching bases. Germline assignment: CDR1 MNHEY and CDR2 SVGAGI. This CDR3 contains 14 residues. Trimming cost V 2 bases and J 4 bases, with 12 bases left between them. The CDR3 nucleotides are TGTGCCAGCAGTTACGGGCAGGGTACGTACGAGCAGTACTTC. Protein sequence: CASSYGQGTYEQYF.

This clone was observed a few times. The J gene is TRBJ1-4, the V gene TRBV5-6; D is undetermined. Trimming shortened V by 0 bases and J by 5 bases, and 8 bases separated the two germline ends. Germline V gives CDR1 SGHDT, CDR2 YYEEEE. This CDR3 comprises 14 residues. The CDR3 region is CASSLASSNEKLFF. CDR3 coding DNA: TGTGCCAGCAGCTTGGCCAGTTCCAATGAAAAACTGTTTTTT.

The chain is built from TRBV28 and TRBJ1-2; the D is unclear. The CDR3 covers 13 residues. CDR1 and CDR2 from the germline V gene are MDHEN and SYDVKM. Deletions cut 5 bases from V and 8 bases from J, with 15 bases between. In nucleotides, the CDR3 is TGTGCCAGCAGTCTTAATGCCCTTGGCGGCTACACCTTC. Its translation is CASSLNALGGYTF.

The V call is TRBV25-1, the J call TRBJ1-1, with a possible D match to TRBD1 (6 bases). The CDR3 has 17 residues. CDR1 is MGHDK, CDR2 SYGVNS, per germline. Trimming removed 3 bases at V and 1 base at J, with 18 bases between. In DNA form, the CDR3 reads TGTGCCAGCAGTGATTGGGGGCTAGGCGTAGCGAACACTGAAGCTTTCTTT. Translation: CASSDWGLGVANTEAFF.

The chain employs TRBV7-8 and TRBJ1-3; D not certain. Trimming cost V 7 bases and J 0 bases, with 10 bases left between them. The germline V gene has CDR1 SGHVS and CDR2 FQNEAQ. This CDR3 comprises 14 residues. CDR3 DNA sequence: TGTGCCAGCACCCCCGACATCTCTGGAAACACCATATATTTT. This sequence encodes CASTPDISGNTIYF. Full variable domain (outside the CDR3, taken from reference TRBV7-8 and TRBJ1-3): GAGVSQSPRYKVAKRGQDVALRCDPISGHVSLFWYQQALGQGPEFLTYFQNEAQLDKSGLPSDRFFAERPEGSVSTLKIQRTQQEDSAVYLCASTPDISGNTIYFGEGSWLTVV.

The chain employs TRBV2 and TRBJ2-2, with 9 bases fitting TRBD1. Trimming cost V 6 bases and J 5 bases; bases outside gene matches: 7. The CDR3 runs 15 residues. Germline V lookup: CDR1 SNHLY, CDR2 FYNNEI. CDR3 sequence (DNA): TGTGCCAGCAGAACCGGGACAGGGCTAACCGGGGAGCTGTTTTTT. This sequence encodes CASRTGTGLTGELFF. The variable domain in full, with the rest retrieved from reference TRBV2 and TRBJ2-2, is EPEVTQTPSHQVTQMGQEVILRCVPISNHLYFYWYRQILGQKVEFLVSFYNNEISEKSEIFDDQFSVERPDGSNFTLKIRSTKLEDSAMYFCASRTGTGLTGELFFGEGSRLTVL.

Points on this clone: Germline and junction disagree at one end, which may indicate a read error. The V gene is TRBV7-8, the J gene TRBJ1-1; D is perhaps TRBD1 (5 bases). Germline V gives CDR1 SGHVS, CDR2 FQNEAQ. CDR3 length: 15 amino acids. Here the CDR3 DNA reads TGTGCCAGCAGCGTAGCGAGGGGAGGTGGTACTGAAGCTTTCTTT. Residues: CASSVARGGGTEAFF.

J is TRBJ2-6 and V is TRBV5-1; D ambiguous. The V end was cut by 4 bases, the J end by 0 bases, with 14 bases between. CDR1 is SGHRS and CDR2 is YFSETQ in the germline V gene. CDR3 size: 17 residues. This CDR3 is CASSPRRGTSGANVLTF. The CDR3 nucleotides read TGCGCCAGCAGCCCCCGTCGCGGCACCTCTGGGGCCAACGTCCTGACTTTC.

J is TRBJ2-3 and V is TRBV27; TRBD1 aligns across 9 bases. Germline lookup yields CDR1 MNHEY and CDR2 SMNVEV (reference sequence). This CDR3 spans 14 amino acids. V gave up 6 bases and J gave up 2 bases; unmatched junction bases: 3. Written as DNA, the CDR3 is TGTGCCAGCAGCTGGGACAGGGACACAGATACGCAGTATTTT. Protein product: CASSWDRDTDTQYF.

The chain has TRBV27 and TRBJ1-2, with 7 bases aligning to TRBD1. The CDR3 spans 18 residues. The V segment lost 5 bases and the J segment 3 bases; nucleotides outside the gene matches: 18. Germline assignment: CDR1 MNHEY and CDR2 SMNVEV (reference sequence). CDR3: CASSPNRPDREKDYGYTF. Here the CDR3 DNA reads TGTGCCAGCAGTCCGAACCGCCCCGACAGGGAGAAAGACTATGGCTACACCTTC.

The chain joins TRBV30 to TRBJ1-1, with D hard to call. The CDR3 spans 12 residues. Germline V gene data show CDR1 as GTSNPN and CDR2 as SVGIG (reference sequence). V was clipped by 0 bases and J by 3 bases, with 5 bases between them. CDR3 residues: CAWSVQDTEAFF. The CDR3 DNA is TGTGCCTGGAGTGTACAAGACACTGAAGCTTTCTTT. Full variable domain (rest looked up from reference TRBV30 and TRBJ1-1): SQTIHQWPATLVQPVGSPLSLECTVEGTSNPNLYWYRQAAGRGLQLLFYSVGIGQISSEVPQNLSASRPQDRQFILSSKKLLLSDSGFYLCAWSVQDTEAFFGQGTRLTVV.

V usage is TRBV30 and J usage is TRBJ2-5; 10 bases match TRBD2. Germline-derived CDR1 and CDR2 are GTSNPN and SVGIG (reference sequence). CDR3 length: 15 amino acids. Trimming at V came to 0 bases and at J to 2 bases, leaving 3 bases not matched to a gene. In DNA, the CDR3 is TGTGCCTGGAGTGTCAAACTAGCGGGGCAAGAGACCCAGTACTTC. Translated: CAWSVKLAGQETQYF.

The V gene is TRBV6-5, the J gene TRBJ1-5; D not certain. CDR3 length equals 16 residues. The germline CDR1 and CDR2 sequences are MNHEY and SVGAGI. V shed 0 bases and J shed 0 bases, with 9 bases lying between them. CDR3 loop: CASSYSDPVSNQPQHF. The CDR3 nucleotides read TGTGCCAGCAGTTACTCTGATCCAGTTAGCAATCAGCCCCAGCATTTT.

The genes are TRBV29-1 and TRBJ2-1; possibly TRBD2 for D (6 bases). The CDR3 runs 14 residues. From germline, CDR1 is SQVTM and CDR2 ANQGSEA. The germline V and J ends were trimmed by 7 bases and 3 bases, with 16 bases remaining between them. CDR3 protein: CSAPDKGLYNEQFF. As DNA, the CDR3 is TGCAGCGCCCCCGACAAGGGACTCTACAATGAGCAGTTCTTC.

The chain combines TRBV28 with TRBJ1-2, with D perhaps matching TRBD1 (5 bases). The germline CDR1 and CDR2 sequences are MDHEN and SYDVKM. V was clipped by 5 bases and J by 8 bases, with 15 bases between them. The CDR3 covers 13 residues. The CDR3 loop reads CASSTQRKGGYTF. CDR3 in DNA: TGTGCCAGCAGTACCCAGAGGAAGGGGGGCTACACCTTC.

This chain connects TRBV30 to TRBJ2-1; possible D gene TRBD1, 5 bases. Germline V gene data show CDR1 as GTSNPN and CDR2 as SVGIG (reference sequence). The CDR3 totals 15 residues. The V end was cut by 0 bases, the J end by 8 bases, with 17 bases between. CDR3 nucleotide sequence: TGTGCCTGGAGTGTACAGGTAGTAAGGAGCGATGAGCAGTTCTTC. Translating gives CAWSVQVVRSDEQFF.

Comments on this clone: Other DNA sequences in the same sample also yield this CDR3. J is TRBJ1-3 and V is TRBV5-1; tentative D call: TRBD1 (5 bases). V was cut by 3 bases and J by 2 bases, with 6 bases left in between. The CDR3 runs to 13 residues. CDR1 is SGHRS, CDR2 YFSETQ, per germline. The CDR3 region has the DNA TGCGCCAGCAGCTCGGACACTGGAAACACCATATATTTT. This gives the protein CASSSDTGNTIYF.

This clone appeared many times. The chain links TRBV7-8 to TRBJ2-7; 9 bases fit TRBD1. Germline assignment: CDR1 SGHVS and CDR2 FQNEAQ. Trimming at V came to 5 bases and at J to 3 bases, leaving 5 bases not matched to a gene. The CDR3 runs 14 residues. The CDR3 loop reads CASSPMDRGYEQYF. The CDR3 coding sequence is TGTGCCAGCAGCCCAATGGACAGGGGCTACGAGCAGTACTTC.